Included here is one T cell receptor (beta chain) sequence, with context. The specificity of this receptor is unknown. Base quality data are lacking; no much larger clone is found one base away. The data derive from a study of T cells in Graves' hyperthyroidism and ophthalmopathy (dated by TCRdb to the late 2010s). Looking at the study overall: Peripheral blood samples were taken at the time of initial diagnosis, prior to any treatment. Prospective prediction of ophthalmopathy was tested in an independent validation cohort consisting of 18 hyperthyroidism patients and approximately 16 patients who later progressed to ophthalmopathy. The 75 to 100 discovery patients were randomly split 7:3 into training and test sets. A discovery cohort of around 100 patients, 43 with Graves' ophthalmopathy and fewer than 65 with stable Graves' hyperthyroidism, was used to find distinguishing TCR V-J signatures. The study also compared thyroid tissue and blood T-cell repertoires from a handful of Graves' hyperthyroidism patients. According to the paper, TCR Vbeta CDR3 sequencing was carried out on approximately 140 peripheral blood samples, which came from 40 to 45 ophthalmopathy, under 80 hyperthyroidism and about 17 progressor patients. After blood sampling, hyperthyroidism patients were treated with methimazole at a starting dose of 30 mg daily, and ophthalmopathy patients were treated with high-dose intravenous methylprednisolone.

The paper as a whole reports these results and caveats: No statistical method was used to set the sample size in advance, and investigators knew the group allocation. Most expanded thyroid clonotypes (frequency above 0.001) were also found in blood, which suggests that blood repertoires may mirror thyroid immune responses. In validation, the model predicted progression to ophthalmopathy a median of roughly 6.2 months before onset, with over 55% sensitivity and 72.22% specificity. A model built on a 13 V-J signature distinguished ophthalmopathy from stable hyperthyroidism, reaching about 88% sensitivity and about 81% specificity in cross-validation and 80%/75% in testing.

Ophthalmopathy patients had moderately to severely active disease, with a Clinical Activity Score of 3 or more, a NOSPECS grade of 4 or more, and a disease duration of less than 3 months. Exclusion was applied to patients with uncontrolled infections, other autoimmune diseases, pregnancy or lactation. Diagnoses were established on the basis of clinical symptoms, serum thyroxine and TRAb, thyroid ultrasound, and orbital computed tomography. PBMCs were isolated from 8 to 10 ml of fresh peripheral blood by Ficoll-Paque density gradient centrifugation. Trizol reagent was used to extract total RNA, and RNA quality was then checked on an Agilent 2100 Bioanalyzer. The TCR beta CDR3 regions were amplified from the RNA transcripts. The TCR CDR3 was subjected to a first round of RT-PCR using the HTBI primer set and the Qiagen OneStep RT-PCR kit. Libraries were constructed in a second round of multiplex PCR, after which size selection and purification were carried out. Sequencing of the libraries was done on an Illumina HiSeq2000 using paired-end 100 bp reads. As for the authors' bioinformatics: SOAPnuke was used to process the raw data, throwing out any read that contained adapters or uncalled bases, had a mean Phred below 15, or lacked an exact constant-primer or identifier match. COPE v1.2.5 was used to merge the high-quality paired reads, and each unique nucleotide sequence was defined as a clonotype. MiTCR v1.1 was used to align the clonotypes against IMGT TRBV, TRBD and TRBJ reference segments. Analysis was restricted to V-J combinations with a frequency above 0.0001, which covered roughly 99% of repertoires. The TCS score was defined as the ratio of F50 (clonal expansion) to E x V (chaos), calculated using BLOSUM62-based TCRdist between CDR3 peptides within each V-J. Welch's t-statistics and random forest reduced approximately 520 V-J features to roughly 13, which were used in a naive Bayes classifier (R e1071). The Morisita-Horn index was used to measure how similar the thyroid and blood repertoires were. In-frame beta chains were kept once TCRdb had trimmed the public reads at Q25 with fastp and called clones with MiXCR. Rows are combined by CDR3 protein, so each entry shows the most common genes and DNA. V and J calls and clone size were set by TCRdb, not the authors. This sample is represented by approximately 610,000 distinct CDR3 sequences; about 15% of them were singletons. 3.5% to 4.5% of the sample belongs to the ten largest clones.

The specimen sequenced was blood. The receptor was isolated from a middle-aged woman with Graves' ophthalmopathy.

Here is the DNA: TGTGCCAGCAGCTTAACGGGAGTGATGCAGTATTTT. It translates to CASSLTGVMQYF. The rearranged chain carries TRBV7-2 and TRBJ2-3; the D gene is perhaps TRBD2, on 6 matching bases. The germline V gene supplies CDR1 SGHTA and CDR2 FQGNSA. The cysteine opens and the phenylalanine closes a CDR3 of 12 amino acids. The read is trimmed to its CDR3 DNA, 36 bases read in frame from base 1. The V end loses 2 bases and the J end loses 11 bases, and a stretch of 11 bases separates them.